This is a list of T cell receptor beta chains from one sample in a study of blood T cell repertoires in COVID-19. The protocol was immunoSEQ multiplex PCR, while the TCRdb copy is restricted to in-frame clones and leaves out a portion. Seen here are about 100,000 clones, roughly 87% observed once, and the top ten hold around 6.9%. Source material: peripheral blood. The receptors were sampled from a man between 25 and 39 years old in a cohort sampled during active COVID-19. Both conserved end residues are trimmed from each CDR3. D genes are given only for firm matches.

D: TRBD1; V: TRBV7-2; J: TRBJ1-4; CDR3: ASSYKQGAREKLF
D: TRBD1; V: TRBV5-6; J: TRBJ2-6; CDR3: ASSFLDRLPGANVLT
D: -; V: TRBV18; J: TRBJ1-1; CDR3: ASSGSPSLLGGANTEAF
D: -; V: TRBV4-1; J: TRBJ2-7; CDR3: ASSQELGAYEQY
D: -; V: TRBV2; J: TRBJ1-2; CDR3: ASTLSTLNYGYT
D: -; V: TRBV10-1; J: TRBJ1-1; CDR3: ASSESGWEGRGYTEAF
D: -; V: TRBV10-3; J: TRBJ2-1; CDR3: AISAVRGAGDNEQF
D: TRBD1; V: TRBV27; J: TRBJ1-2; CDR3: ASSLSRDSSFNYGYT
D: TRBD1; V: TRBV11-2; J: TRBJ1-1; CDR3: ASGHWDRSEAF
D: -; V: TRBV5-4; J: TRBJ2-5; CDR3: ASSHLGTEQETQY
D: -; V: TRBV6-1; J: TRBJ2-1; CDR3: ASSEAFRLNEQF
D: -; V: TRBV6-6; J: TRBJ2-7; CDR3: ASTLGGSYEQY
D: -; V: TRBV10-3; J: TRBJ2-7; CDR3: AIRGSAGTYEQY
D: TRBD1; V: TRBV5-1; J: TRBJ1-2; CDR3: ASTVQGDYGYT
D: TRBD1; V: TRBV19; J: TRBJ2-2; CDR3: ASSISGTGLIGELF
D: -; V: TRBV7-8; J: TRBJ2-3; CDR3: ASSLAGDPDRDTQY
D: TRBD1; V: TRBV5-4; J: TRBJ2-2; CDR3: ASRGGPTGELF
D: TRBD1; V: TRBV28; J: TRBJ2-7; CDR3: ASSTRGTGIYEQY
D: -; V: TRBV12-5; J: TRBJ2-6; CDR3: ASGPGAPGANVLT
D: -; V: TRBV3-1/TRBV3-2; J: TRBJ2-1; CDR3: ASSQVLALEQF
D: -; V: TRBV18; J: TRBJ2-7; CDR3: ASSPSSGGYEQY
D: -; V: TRBV2; J: TRBJ1-1; CDR3: ARQDDRDTEAF
D: -; V: TRBV6-5; J: TRBJ1-1; CDR3: ASVPGGAF
D: TRBD2; V: TRBV3-1/TRBV3-2; J: TRBJ2-1; CDR3: ASTWGGPYNEQF
D: -; V: TRBV5-4; J: TRBJ2-7; CDR3: ASSPQGGGGIREQY
D: TRBD2; V: TRBV5-1; J: TRBJ2-3; CDR3: ASSDSGGNTDTQY
D: -; V: TRBV7-6; J: TRBJ2-2; CDR3: ASSLGQTGELF
D: -; V: TRBV6-5; J: TRBJ2-5; CDR3: ASPSDSRQETQY
D: -; V: TRBV7-9; J: TRBJ1-6; CDR3: ASSLYGGNSPLH
D: -; V: TRBV7-2; J: TRBJ1-2; CDR3: ASSSQGSGYT
D: TRBD1; V: TRBV2; J: TRBJ1-6; CDR3: ASSRGFGSPLH
D: TRBD1; V: TRBV13; J: TRBJ2-7; CDR3: ASTFLGQASYEQY
D: -; V: TRBV9; J: TRBJ1-3; CDR3: ASSRDQGRGNTIY
D: TRBD2; V: TRBV10-3; J: TRBJ2-7; CDR3: AVRAPGRLASREQY